The sequence of this T cell receptor (beta chain) was determined in a study of OX40 agonist ivuxolimab in advanced cancers. Study summary: While on treatment, patients had intravenous ivuxolimab at 0.01 to 10 mg/kg every 2 weeks. Whole-study findings and limits: There were also nonresponders showing low normalized T-cell clonal expansion.

CDR1 is MNHEY, CDR2 SMNVEV, per germline (reference sequence). The V and J ends lost 5 bases and 0 bases, in that order; junction bases with no gene match: 13. This CDR3 comprises 20 residues. The assay was immunoSEQ multiplex PCR, and TCRdb's table has in-frame clones only and misses some. Of tens of thousands of clones in the sample, roughly 80% were seen once. Anyone with autoimmune disease history or systemic immunosuppression was excluded. A note on this clone: The antigen is not known.

The chain combines TRBV27 with TRBJ2-1; 13 nucleotides line up with TRBD2. This sequence was found in an adult with an advanced solid tumor such as melanoma, head and neck, liver or kidney cancer. The sample was CD4+ or CD8+ T cells sorted from blood, taken in a trial of the OX40 agonist ivuxolimab. The CDR3 here is CASSLQLAGGPWSSYNEQFF. The CDR3 bases are TGTGCCAGCAGTCTCCAACTAGCGGGAGGGCCATGGAGCTCCTACAATGAGCAGTTCTTC.